This T cell receptor (beta chain) came from a study of control samples from healthy donors and cancer patients (TCRdb year 2020). After removal of 3 bases from V and 2 bases from J, the junction retains 5 bases not matched to a gene. From the cysteine through the phenylalanine, the CDR3 covers 16 amino acids. Kept here is only the CDR3 DNA, which spans 48 bases and is read in frame from base 1. The germline V gene provides CDR1 KGHSY and CDR2 FQNENV. On this clone itself: The antigen this receptor binds is unknown. It has no much larger one-base neighbor in the sample; base qualities were not kept.

To prepare the library, the immunoSEQ multiplex PCR assay was applied. The table comes from immuneACCESS by way of TCRdb, which keeps in-frame sequences with V and J called. Part of the clones is missing from these tables; in studies checked, under half for an unresolved V gene and the rest for unknown reasons. This sample holds some 99,000 clones; around 89% were observed only once. The ten largest make up roughly 15% of the sample. The clonotype originates from a woman in her fifties or sixties in good health. The chain employs TRBV16 and TRBJ2-2; TRBD2 fits 8 bases in the junction. Sequencing used blood. The DNA is as follows: TGTGCCAGCAGCCAGCAAGGGACTAGTAACACCGGGGAGCTGTTTTTT. The encoded protein is CASSQQGTSNTGELFF. The entire variable domain, with the stretches around the CDR3 drawn from the reference TRBV16 and TRBJ2-2 proteins, is GEEVAQTPKHLVRGEGQKAKLYCAPIKGHSYVFWYQQVLKNEFKFLISFQNENVFDETGMPKERFSAKCLPNSPCSLEIQATKLEDSAVYFCASSQQGTSNTGELFFGEGSRLTVL.